These 17 T cell receptor beta chains were sequenced from one sample in a study of blood T cell repertoires in COVID-19. The assay was immunoSEQ multiplex PCR, and TCRdb's table has in-frame clones only and misses some. The data show approximately 170,000 clones, around 85% seen once. Sequences were obtained from peripheral blood. These receptors came from a man aged 25-40 years with acute or convalescent COVID-19.

Here the CDR3 reads CASSPLGRTGGNIQYF. The DNA of the CDR3 is TGTGCCAGCAGCCCCTTAGGCCGGACAGGGGGAAACATTCAGTACTTC. The chain uses TRBV2 and TRBJ2-4; 10 positions match TRBD1. V lost 6 bases to trimming and J lost 6 bases; unmatched junction nucleotides: 11. This CDR3 has 16 residues. Per germline, CDR1 SNHLY and CDR2 FYNNEI.

The chain joins TRBV5-1 to TRBJ1-6; 10 bases map to TRBD1. Losses at the gene ends were 5 bases for V and 3 bases for J; bases not matched to a gene: 5. Per the germline V gene, CDR1 is SGHRS and CDR2 is YFSETQ. This CDR3 comprises 16 residues. CDR3 loop: CASRAGTGVYNSPLHF. The CDR3 DNA reads as TGCGCCAGCAGAGCCGGGACAGGGGTCTATAATTCACCCCTCCACTTT. Looking up the rest from reference TRBV5-1 and TRBJ1-6 gives the full variable domain: KAGVTQTPRYLIKTRGQQVTLSCSPISGHRSVSWYQQTPGQGLQFLFEYFSETQRNKGNFPGRFSGRQFSNSRSEMNVSTLELGDSALYLCASRAGTGVYNSPLHFGNGTRLTVT.

This clone was seen just once. The rearrangement joins TRBV2 to TRBJ2-3, with D unclear. From germline, CDR1 is SNHLY and CDR2 FYNNEI. The germline V and J ends were trimmed by 1 base and 3 bases, with 17 bases remaining between them. There are 17 residues in the CDR3. The CDR3 loop reads CASSEVRKTLGTDTQYF. The CDR3 DNA is TGTGCCAGCAGTGAAGTAAGGAAGACCCTCGGGACAGATACGCAGTATTTT.

The V gene is TRBV4-1, the J gene TRBJ1-3; a weak D match, TRBD1 (5 bases). Germline CDR1 is MGHRA and CDR2 is YSYEKL. The CDR3 has 16 residues. Trimming removed 4 bases at V and 0 bases at J, with 13 bases between. Written as DNA, the CDR3 is TGCGCCAGCAGCCCCCCCGCCAGGGACTCTGGAAACACCATATATTTT. It encodes CASSPPARDSGNTIYF.

The CDR3 sequence is CASSPLTDNSPLHF. CDR3 nucleotides: TGTGCCAGCAGTCCCTTAACAGATAATTCACCCCTCCACTTT. V is TRBV27 and J is TRBJ1-6; no firm D call. Germline lookup yields CDR1 MNHEY and CDR2 SMNVEV (reference sequence). V shed 5 bases and J shed 5 bases, with 10 bases lying between them. This CDR3 has 14 residues.

The chain uses TRBV10-3 and TRBJ1-2; TRBD1 matches 10 bases. V shed 2 bases and J 4 bases; nucleotides not matched to a gene: 4. The length of the CDR3 is 15 residues. Per the germline V gene, CDR1 is ENHRY and CDR2 is SYGVKD. CDR3 in amino acids: CAISERRQGAYGYTF. DNA for the CDR3: TGTGCCATCAGTGAGAGGAGACAGGGGGCCTATGGCTACACCTTC.

The J gene is TRBJ2-1, the V gene TRBV3-1 (or the pseudogene TRBV3-2), with 9 bases that match TRBD2. Germline assignment: CDR1 LGHDT and CDR2 YNNKEL (reference sequence). The CDR3 consists of 16 residues. V gave up 1 base and J gave up 9 bases; unmatched junction bases: 10. DNA for the CDR3: TGTGCCAGCAGCCAAGGTGTTCGCGGGAGGGCGATTGAGCAGTTCTTC. Protein product: CASSQGVRGRAIEQFF.

The rearrangement links TRBV28 to TRBJ1-2; D is unclear. The V gene lost 6 bases and the J gene lost 0 bases, with 8 bases spanning the gap. This CDR3 contains 13 residues. Germline CDR1 and CDR2: MDHEN and SYDVKM. In nucleotides, the CDR3 is TGTGCCAGCAGCCCCCCGGCTAACTATGGCTACACCTTC. Its protein is CASSPPANYGYTF.

The rearrangement uses TRBV6-5 and TRBJ2-7, with 9 bases that match TRBD1. CDR1 is MNHEY, CDR2 SVGAGI, per germline. Trimming cost V 5 bases and J 3 bases; bases outside gene matches: 5. The CDR3 consists of 14 residues. The CDR3 region is CASSKGQGHYEQYF. CDR3 DNA: TGTGCCAGCAGTAAGGGACAGGGACACTACGAGCAGTACTTC.

This sequence joins TRBV7-2 and TRBJ1-1, with D uncertain. Germline CDR1 reads SGHTA; CDR2 reads FQGNSA. V was shortened by 2 bases and J by 0 bases, with 16 bases between the two germline ends. The CDR3 spans 17 residues. The CDR3 loop is CASSLLASYYMNTEAFF. The CDR3, as DNA: TGTGCCAGCAGCTTACTGGCCAGCTACTACATGAACACTGAAGCTTTCTTT.

This chain joins TRBV4-2 and TRBJ2-1, with 8 bases fitting TRBD2. The CDR3 covers 15 residues. Losses at the gene ends were 1 base for V and 7 bases for J; bases not matched to a gene: 6. Germline CDR1 is LGHNA and CDR2 is YNFKEQ. CDR3 nucleotide sequence: TGTGCCAGCAGCCAAGCGGGGGGGCCGGTTAATGAGCAGTTCTTC. This sequence encodes CASSQAGGPVNEQFF.

The chain uses TRBV28 and TRBJ1-2; 10 positions agree with TRBD1. The CDR3 consists of 15 residues. Looked up from germline, CDR1 is MDHEN and CDR2 is SYDVKM. The V gene end was trimmed by 6 bases and the J gene end by 6 bases; junction bases not matched to a gene: 10. Here the CDR3 DNA reads TGTGCCAGCAGCCGCCCCCGGGACAGGGGAGATGGCTACACCTTC. This translates into CASSRPRDRGDGYTF.

V usage is TRBV2 and J usage is TRBJ1-1; D ambiguous. This CDR3 spans 14 amino acids. V gave up 2 bases and J gave up 7 bases, with 14 bases separating them. Germline V lookup: CDR1 SNHLY, CDR2 FYNNEI. CDR3 region: CASSESGGRLEAFF. CDR3 DNA sequence: TGTGCCAGCAGTGAATCCGGCGGGAGACTTGAAGCTTTCTTT. Full variable domain (outside the CDR3, taken from reference TRBV2 and TRBJ1-1): EPEVTQTPSHQVTQMGQEVILRCVPISNHLYFYWYRQILGQKVEFLVSFYNNEISEKSEIFDDQFSVERPDGSNFTLKIRSTKLEDSAMYFCASSESGGRLEAFFGQGTRLTVV.

The chain uses TRBV5-4 and TRBJ1-2, with TRBD1 matching 7 bases. The CDR3 runs 13 residues. Trimming took 2 bases from V and 8 from J; bases not matched to a gene: 6. Germline values: CDR1 SGHNT, CDR2 YYREEE (reference sequence). The CDR3 sequence is CASSLPSGGGYTF. The CDR3 DNA reads TGTGCCAGCAGCTTACCCTCAGGGGGAGGCTACACCTTC.

This clone occurred once. The CDR3, as DNA: TGCAGTGCTAGTGAGCGCCCATCGGGACTAGCGGGTAGCGAGCAGTACTTC. Its translation is CSASERPSGLAGSEQYF. This chain uses TRBV20-1 with TRBJ2-7; 12 bases map to TRBD2. Per germline, CDR1 DFQATT and CDR2 SNEGSKA (reference sequence). The CDR3 loop spans 17 amino acids. V was clipped by 3 bases and J by 6 bases; unmatched bases: 15.

The chain uses TRBV7-9 and TRBJ1-4; D is ambiguous. The V and J ends lost 5 bases and 8 bases respectively, with 15 bases between them. CDR3 length: 14 residues. Germline CDR1 SEHNR, CDR2 FQNEAQ (reference sequence). CDR3 region: CASSAQLGGEKLFF. The CDR3, as DNA: TGTGCCAGCAGCGCACAGTTGGGTGGGGAAAAACTGTTTTTT.

The chain is built from TRBV3-1 (or the pseudogene TRBV3-2) and TRBJ1-3, with 7 positions matching TRBD1. Trimming removed 2 bases from V and 0 bases from J; junction bases left unmatched: 7. This CDR3 has 17 residues. CDR1 is LGHDT, CDR2 YNNKEL, per germline (reference sequence). CDR3 nucleotides: TGTGCCAGCAGCCAACTCGCGGGACAGCTCTCTGGAAACACCATATATTTT. Translation: CASSQLAGQLSGNTIYF.